The entry below describes one T cell receptor beta chain. Its antigen is unknown. The sample comes from a study of shared clonotypes between healthy human individuals. Study results and caveats: Clonotype sharing levels among donors were expected to vary with sequencing depth. Since donors were few, the genetic and exposure-history diversity represented was limited.

The repertoire was sequenced with immunoSEQ multiplex PCR; TCRdb's copy has only in-frame clones and lacks some. The repertoire consists of 490,000 or so clones, with 70% to 80% occurring once and the leading ten covering 9.5% to 15%. This CDR3 contains 13 residues. With 5 bases removed from V and 5 bases from J, the gap between germline ends came to 12 bases. Germline CDR1 and CDR2: SGHTA and FQGTGA. Among the donors, all were Caucasian adults who lived in Nashville, Tennessee. Approximately 82 million PBMCs were counted before genomic DNA extraction. This chain connects TRBV7-3 to TRBJ1-1; D is unresolved. This clonotype originated in a woman aged 35 to 49 in good health. Some clones in this sample may be carry-over from other donors' samples. The material sequenced was PBMCs. The CDR3 DNA reads TGTGCCAGCAGCCTTGAGATACAGACTGAAGCTTTCTTT. As protein: CASSLEIQTEAFF.